This TCR beta chain was documented in a study of CD8 T cells in ankylosing spondylitis. Study results and limitations: Blood from ankylosing spondylitis patients appeared to carry a characteristic roughly eight-variant TCR beta motif. In ankylosing spondylitis patients, matched synovial fluid reportedly showed significant enrichment of disease-linked clones. In peripheral blood, disease-linked CD8+ clones occurred at relatively low frequencies.

As for this clonotype: Its antigen is not identified.

Each CDR3 protein is one row after TCRdb ran MiXCR on the 5' RACE reads. This table has about 27,000 distinct CDR3 sequences, approximately 8% appearing once. With 5 bases removed from V and 3 bases from J, the gap between germline ends came to 17 bases. Germline V gene lookup returns CDR1 MDHEN and CDR2 SYDVKM. The CDR3 has 15 residues. The chain uses TRBV28 and TRBJ2-7, with D possibly matching TRBD2 (6 bases). What was sequenced was blood. The sequence was obtained from a male donor with ankylosing spondylitis or in good health (not recorded which). The CDR3 DNA is TGTGCCAGCAGTCCGGGACTCCAGCACCTCTACGAGCAGTACTTC. Its protein product is CASSPGLQHLYEQYF.